Listed below are T cell receptor beta chains from one sample, sequenced in a study of blood T cell repertoires in COVID-19. Clones were sequenced by immunoSEQ multiplex PCR, and TCRdb holds only the in-frame ones, with some missing. In the table there are around 450,000 clones, around 88% of which are singletons. The specimen was peripheral blood. These receptor sequences come from a woman in her twenties or thirties with acute or convalescent COVID-19. The CDR3 runs from the conserved cysteine through the conserved F or W. A D gene is named only where the DNA matches it firmly. The size field is filled for only some rows; it gives once, few, many or a size class.

V gene	J gene	clone size	D gene	CDR3 protein	CDR3 DNA
TRBV2	TRBJ1-1	NA	NA	CASSEGSWRPNTEAFF	TGTGCCAGCAGTGAAGGGAGTTGGAGGCCTAACACTGAAGCTTTCTTT
TRBV5-8	TRBJ2-3	NA	NA	CASSLGGVTDTQYF	TGTGCCAGCAGCTTGGGGGGGGTCACAGATACGCAGTATTTT
TRBV6-6	TRBJ1-1	NA	TRBD1	CASGNRDSNTEAFF	TGTGCCAGCGGAAATCGGGACAGTAACACTGAAGCTTTCTTT
TRBV5-1	TRBJ2-2	NA	TRBD2	CASSLTSAPGELFF	TGCGCCAGCAGCTTGACTAGCGCCCCCGGGGAGCTGTTTTTT
TRBV18	TRBJ2-3	NA	NA	CASSPLGRGTDTQYF	TGTGCCAGCTCACCACTAGGTCGCGGAACAGATACGCAGTATTTT
TRBV24-1	TRBJ2-2	once	NA	CATSDPRGFTGELFF	TGTGCCACCAGTGATCCCCGGGGGTTCACCGGGGAGCTGTTTTTT
TRBV27	TRBJ1-1	NA	TRBD1	CASSWTGAHTEAFF	TGTGCCAGCAGTTGGACAGGGGCGCACACTGAAGCTTTCTTT
TRBV28	TRBJ1-2	NA	NA	CASSLYRQPQDYGYTF	TGTGCCAGCAGTTTATATAGGCAGCCCCAGGATTATGGCTACACCTTC
TRBV5-6	TRBJ2-1	NA	TRBD2	CASSWTSGGSNLNEQFF	TGTGCCAGCAGCTGGACTAGCGGGGGGTCTAACCTAAATGAGCAGTTCTTC
TRBV24-1	TRBJ2-3	NA	TRBD1	CATSDARGRTDTQYF	TGTGCCACCAGTGATGCCAGGGGGCGAACAGATACGCAGTATTTT
TRBV15	TRBJ1-1	few	TRBD1	CATSRAVQLDRGAFF	TGTGCCACCAGCAGAGCAGTTCAGTTGGACAGGGGGGCTTTCTTT
TRBV5-5	TRBJ1-5	NA	NA	CASSSGVGNQPQHF	TGTGCCAGCAGCTCAGGGGTAGGCAATCAGCCCCAGCATTTT
TRBV18	TRBJ2-2	NA	NA	CASSGSGTGELFF	TGTGCCAGCTCTGGGAGCGGGACCGGGGAGCTGTTTTTT
TRBV28	TRBJ2-7	NA	NA	CASSLWGEGRGEQYF	TGTGCCAGCAGTTTATGGGGAGAGGGGCGGGGTGAGCAGTACTTC
TRBV4-1	TRBJ2-1	NA	TRBD2	CASSQDSGGFDEQFF	TGCGCCAGCAGCCAAGATAGCGGGGGGTTTGATGAGCAGTTCTTC
TRBV28	TRBJ1-2	NA	NA	CASSLSGRGQNRYGYTF	TGTGCCAGCAGTCTATCGGGCAGGGGTCAGAACCGCTATGGCTACACCTTC
TRBV4-1	TRBJ2-1	NA	NA	CASSHPGTYNEQFF	TGCGCCAGCAGCCACCCGGGGACCTACAATGAGCAGTTCTTC
TRBV15	TRBJ2-3	NA	NA	CATGYIRVTDTQYF	TGTGCCACTGGCTACATCCGGGTCACAGATACGCAGTATTTT
TRBV5-8	TRBJ1-1	NA	NA	CASSLIAGNTEAFF	TGTGCCAGCAGCTTGATCGCGGGGAACACTGAAGCTTTCTTT
TRBV4-1	TRBJ2-1	NA	TRBD1	CASSPKSGTGYNEQFF	TGCGCCAGCAGCCCCAAATCCGGGACAGGCTACAATGAGCAGTTCTTC
TRBV30	TRBJ1-3	NA	NA	CAWSVLGHSSGNTIYF	TGTGCCTGGAGTGTACTGGGACACAGCTCTGGAAACACCATATATTTT
TRBV7-9	TRBJ2-5	NA	NA	CASSLGGDETQYF	TGTGCCAGCAGCTTAGGGGGGGACGAGACCCAGTACTTC
TRBV11-2	TRBJ2-3	NA	TRBD2	CASRRWGGSSTDTQYF	TGTGCCAGCAGGAGATGGGGGGGTTCTAGCACAGATACGCAGTATTTT
TRBV7-8	TRBJ1-5	NA	NA	CASSLRRRGNQPQHF	TGTGCCAGCAGCTTAAGGCGGCGAGGTAATCAGCCCCAGCATTTT
TRBV19	TRBJ1-1	NA	TRBD1	CASGTGLWTEAFF	TGTGCCAGTGGGACAGGTCTCTGGACTGAAGCTTTCTTT
TRBV2	TRBJ1-6	once	NA	CASKESQNNSPLHF	TGTGCCAGCAAGGAGTCCCAAAATAATTCACCCCTCCACTTT
TRBV7-2	TRBJ2-3	NA	NA	CASSSRVFTDTQYF	TGTGCCAGCAGCTCTCGGGTATTCACAGATACGCAGTATTTT
TRBV28	TRBJ1-5	NA	TRBD1	CASLSVGGPYSNQPQHF	TGTGCCAGCCTTTCGGTAGGGGGCCCTTATAGCAATCAGCCCCAGCATTTT
TRBV28	TRBJ2-3	NA	TRBD1	CASRDRDRVPDTQYF	TGTGCCAGCAGAGACCGGGACAGGGTACCAGATACGCAGTATTTT
TRBV6-1	TRBJ2-3	NA	TRBD1	CASSEAGQGGAQYF	TGTGCCAGCAGTGAAGCGGGACAGGGAGGGGCGCAGTATTTT
TRBV28	TRBJ1-1	NA	TRBD1	CASNTLKGTGRPEAFF	TGTGCCAGCAACACCTTAAAAGGGACAGGGCGCCCTGAAGCTTTCTTT
TRBV5-1	TRBJ2-3	NA	TRBD2	CASSGISRGGEDTQYF	TGCGCCAGCAGCGGCATCAGCCGGGGAGGGGAAGATACGCAGTATTTT
TRBV3-1/TRBV3-2	TRBJ2-5	once	NA	CASSQGTRETQYF	TGTGCCAGCAGCCAAGGAACCCGGGAGACCCAGTACTTC
TRBV24-1	TRBJ2-3	NA	NA	CATSTLGTYTQYF	TGTGCCACCAGTACTTTAGGGACATATACGCAGTATTTT
TRBV4-1	TRBJ2-2	NA	TRBD1	CASSQGGTGITGELFF	TGCGCCAGCAGCCAAGGAGGGACAGGGATCACCGGGGAGCTGTTTTTT
TRBV19	TRBJ2-1	NA	TRBD2	CASSIGGGASNEQFF	TGTGCCAGTAGTATAGGCGGGGGGGCCTCCAATGAGCAGTTCTTC
TRBV3-1/TRBV3-2	TRBJ1-6	NA	TRBD1	CASSPGQASYNSPLHF	TGTGCCAGCAGCCCAGGACAGGCAAGCTATAATTCACCCCTCCACTTT